A single sample is the source of the 3 T cell receptor beta chains below, sequenced in a study of blood T cell repertoires in COVID-19 (dated by TCRdb to about 2020). To prepare the library, the immunoSEQ multiplex PCR assay was applied. Here the immuneACCESS table is served through TCRdb, limited to in-frame sequences with V and J called. Missing clones are a known gap in these copies; in checked studies unresolved V genes cover under half, and the rest lacks a known reason. This sample is represented by 130,000 or so clones; about four fifths of them were singletons. The leading ten clones occupy 20% of the sample. The specimen was peripheral blood. The receptors shown here come from an elderly man with acute or convalescent COVID-19.

The chain is built from TRBV14 and TRBJ2-5; 9 bases align to TRBD2. The germline gives CDR1 SGHDN, CDR2 FVKESK. V was pared by 5 bases and J by 6 bases, with 7 bases of the junction left unmatched. The CDR3 covers 14 residues. The DNA of the CDR3 is TGTGCCAGCAGCAAGGGACTAGCCAGCCAGACCCAGTACTTC. This gives the protein CASSKGLASQTQYF. Full variable domain (rest looked up from reference TRBV14 and TRBJ2-5): EAGVTQFPSHSVIEKGQTVTLRCDPISGHDNLYWYRRVMGKEIKFLLHFVKESKQDESGMPNNRFLAERTGGTYSTLKVQPAELEDSGVYFCASSKGLASQTQYFGPGTRLLVL.

The rearrangement links TRBV2 to TRBJ1-6, with TRBD1 matching 9 bases. Trimming removed 1 base from V and 10 bases from J; junction bases left unmatched: 5. CDR1 SNHLY and CDR2 FYNNEI come from the germline V gene. The CDR3 loop spans 15 amino acids. The CDR3 DNA is TGTGCCAGCAGTGAAGAGGACAGGGGATTCTCACCCCTCCACTTT. Translated: CASSEEDRGFSPLHF.

The chain carries TRBV29-1 and TRBJ2-5; D perhaps matches TRBD2 (5 bases). This CDR3 has 12 residues. The V gene lost 6 bases and the J gene lost 5 bases, with 13 bases spanning the gap. The germline CDR1 and CDR2 sequences are SQVTM and ANQGSEA. The CDR3 sequence is CSVRTAGETQYF. In DNA form, the CDR3 reads TGCAGCGTGAGGACTGCTGGGGAGACCCAGTACTTC. Based on the CDR3 plus reference TRBV29-1 and TRBJ2-5, the full variable domain is SAVISQKPSRDICQRGTSLTIQCQVDSQVTMMFWYRQQPGQSLTLIATANQGSEATYESGFVIDKFPISRPNLTFSTLTVSNMSPEDSSIYLCSVRTAGETQYFGPGTRLLVL.